This entry describes one T cell receptor beta chain. Its antigen is still unknown. This entry comes from a study of blood T cells in healthy people across ages. Study-wide findings and caveats: TCR beta diversity correlated strongly with naive T cell percentage.

Next came a second PCR, run for 7 to 11 cycles, which used a sample-barcoded 5' primer along with a J-beta primer mix. TCRdb reprocessed the 5' RACE reads via MiXCR and lists one record per CDR3 protein. The sample lists 450,000 to 600,000 distinct CDR3 sequences, roughly a quarter seen once, with approximately 3.5% in the top ten. This sample was also put to use in a study of T cells of mothers and their children.

This TCR was recovered from a boy aged 2 to 10 in good health. The sample comprised blood.

As DNA, the CDR3 is TGTGCCAGCAGTTTAACGACAGGGGTCTCCTACGAGCAGTACTTC. Translating it yields CASSLTTGVSYEQYF. The chain uses TRBV27 and TRBJ2-7, with TRBD1 identical over 8 bases. Germline CDR1 MNHEY, CDR2 SMNVEV (reference sequence). The CDR3 spans 15 residues. Trimming at V came to 2 bases and at J to 0 bases, leaving 3 bases not matched to a gene.